The 2 T cell receptor beta chains reported below all come from one sample, sequenced in a study of T cell responses to AZD1222 COVID-19 vaccine. Method: immunoSEQ multiplex PCR; TCRdb's copy keeps in-frame clones and lacks some. This table has over 110,000 clones, roughly 91% appearing once. The sample was peripheral blood, taken on day 0 of AZD1222 vaccination. These receptors all stem from an adult in good health.

The V call is TRBV7-9, the J call TRBJ2-7; either TRBD1 or TRBD2 may supply D (5 bases each). V was cut by 5 bases and J by 4 bases, with 15 bases left in between. Looked up from germline, CDR1 is SEHNR and CDR2 is FQNEAQ (reference sequence). This CDR3 comprises 14 residues. CDR3 in DNA: TGTGCCAGCAGCCTCCGGGACCGAGCATACGAGCAGTACTTC. It translates to CASSLRDRAYEQYF.

This clone was counted once. This CDR3 is CASSQGPFSRPNQPQHF. The CDR3 bases are TGTGCCAGCAGCCAAGGACCGTTTTCGAGACCCAATCAGCCCCAGCATTTT. This chain uses TRBV14 with TRBJ1-5, with D unclear. The CDR3 length is 17 residues. In germline, CDR1 is SGHDN, CDR2 FVKESK. The V end lost 1 base, the J end lost 3 bases, and 16 bases lay between the germline ends.